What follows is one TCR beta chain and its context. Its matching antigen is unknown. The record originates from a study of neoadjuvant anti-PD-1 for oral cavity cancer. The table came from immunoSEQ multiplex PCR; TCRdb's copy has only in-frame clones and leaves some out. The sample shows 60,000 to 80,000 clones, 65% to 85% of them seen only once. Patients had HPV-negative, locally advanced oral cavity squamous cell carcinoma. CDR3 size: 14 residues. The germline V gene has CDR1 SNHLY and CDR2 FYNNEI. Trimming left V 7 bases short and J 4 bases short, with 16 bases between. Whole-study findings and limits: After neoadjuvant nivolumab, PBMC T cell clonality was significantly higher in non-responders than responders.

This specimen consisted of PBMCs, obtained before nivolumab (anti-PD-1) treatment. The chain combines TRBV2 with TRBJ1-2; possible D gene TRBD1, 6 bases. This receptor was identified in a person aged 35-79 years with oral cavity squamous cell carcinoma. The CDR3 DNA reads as TGTGCCAGCACTGGACAGACCGTTAGCTATGGCTACACCTTC. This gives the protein CASTGQTVSYGYTF.